One sample yielded the 18 T cell receptor beta chains listed below, sequenced in a study of CXCR3-negative and CXCR3-positive naive CD8 T cells. Which antigens these TCRs recognize remains unknown. All TRB cDNA libraries came from 5' RACE performed with UMI labels. TCRdb re-called the 5' RACE reads and shows each CDR3 protein once, DNA omitted. The repertoire shows over 70,000 distinct CDR3 sequences; the top ten hold less than 1%. Study-wide findings and caveats: Hydrophobicity was higher for TRB CDR3s found in CXCR3-positive naive cells than in CXCR3-negative naive cells.

The sequenced sample was naive CXCR3+ CD8+ T cells from blood. This sample's subset: CD45RO-CCR7+CD27+CD95- naive CD8+ T cells expressing CXCR3 (TNR3+). The source of these receptors is a human donor in good health. Some clones in this sample may be carry-over from other donors' samples.

The V call is TRBV28, the J call TRBJ1-4. Germline values: CDR1 MDHEN, CDR2 SYDVKM. The CDR3 is 14 residues long. This chain's CDR3 is CASSFSQSNEKLFF.

The gene calls are TRBV6-4 and TRBJ2-1; TCRdb lists TRBD1, though no DNA is available to test this call. Germline CDR1 and CDR2: MRHNA and SNTAGT. This CDR3 comprises 16 residues. CDR3 region: CASSDGTGGSYNEQFF.

This chain joins TRBV6-5 and TRBJ1-5; the TRBD1 assignment by TCRdb is unverifiable without DNA. In germline, CDR1 is MNHEY, CDR2 SVGAGI. This CDR3 is built from 15 residues. The CDR3 sequence: CASSYSTGQNQPQHF.

J is TRBJ2-5 and V is TRBV20-1; the D call of TRBD1 rests on TCRdb alone, since no DNA is present to check it. Per the germline V gene, CDR1 is DFQATT and CDR2 is SNEGSKA (reference sequence). The CDR3 loop spans 11 amino acids. The CDR3 loop is CSVGVGETQYF.

The chain uses TRBV10-3 and TRBJ2-4. Germline V gives CDR1 ENHRY, CDR2 SYGVKD. The CDR3 length is 13 residues. The CDR3 sequence: CAISEVQADIQYF.

The gene calls are TRBV5-1 and TRBJ2-7. The CDR3 is 15 amino acids. Germline-derived CDR1 and CDR2 are SGHRS and YFSETQ. The CDR3 protein is CASSWRGTSRYEQYF.

The genes are TRBV30 and TRBJ2-3; TCRdb lists TRBD1, though no DNA is available to test this call. Germline CDR1 is GTSNPN and CDR2 is SVGIG (reference sequence). The length of the CDR3 is 15 residues. The CDR3 sequence: CAWRGHRDHTDTQYF.

This chain links TRBV28 with TRBJ2-1; TCRdb's D call, TRBD2, is unchecked because there is no DNA. CDR1 and CDR2 from the germline V gene are MDHEN and SYDVKM. This CDR3 has 17 amino acids. This CDR3 reads CASSLVGLASSYNEQFF.

The chain couples TRBV30 to TRBJ1-2; TCRdb's D call, TRBD1, is unchecked because there is no DNA. The CDR3 consists of 12 residues. The germline gives CDR1 GTSNPN, CDR2 SVGIG (reference sequence). The CDR3 here is CAYGGRTGGYTF.

V usage is TRBV6-2 or TRBV6-3 and J usage is TRBJ2-5. The CDR3 totals 15 residues. Germline CDR1 is MNHEY and CDR2 is SVGEGT. CDR3 loop: CASSYDGGYQETQYF.

This sequence joins TRBV7-6 and TRBJ2-2; TCRdb indicates TRBD2, and absent DNA this call remains unverified. This CDR3 is built from 15 residues. The V gene's germline CDR1 is SGHVS and CDR2 FNYEAQ. CDR3 amino acids: CASSLGDYNTGELFF.

The rearrangement uses TRBV9 and TRBJ2-7. Germline V lookup: CDR1 SGDLS, CDR2 YYNGEE. The CDR3 totals 14 residues. The chain's CDR3 is CASSAGLVSYEQYF.

This chain links TRBV29-1 with TRBJ2-2. This CDR3 contains 12 residues. Germline CDR1 SQVTM, CDR2 ANQGSEA. CDR3 sequence reads: CSVGQNTGELFF.

The rearrangement uses TRBV28 and TRBJ1-2. The germline gives CDR1 MDHEN, CDR2 SYDVKM. This CDR3 is built from 11 residues. The CDR3 is CASSYPYGYTF.

V and J are TRBV7-9 and TRBJ2-1; with no DNA, the TCRdb D assignment of TRBD2 cannot be verified. Germline CDR1 SEHNR, CDR2 FQNEAQ (reference sequence). The CDR3 runs 12 residues. This CDR3 reads CASSLGGTGLFF.

The chain has TRBV7-6 and TRBJ2-7; the D gene TCRdb calls, TRBD2, cannot be checked with no DNA. The CDR3 loop spans 15 amino acids. The germline gives CDR1 SGHVS, CDR2 FNYEAQ. The CDR3 sequence is CASSLEASGLYEQYF.

This chain links TRBV30 with TRBJ1-5. The CDR3 runs to 14 residues. Germline loops: CDR1 GTSNPN, CDR2 SVGIG (reference sequence). The CDR3 reads CAWSVGYSNQPQHF.

CDR3 region: CASSDGCSGELFF. The chain employs TRBV6-4 and TRBJ2-2. There are 13 residues in the CDR3. The V gene's germline CDR1 is MRHNA and CDR2 SNTAGT.